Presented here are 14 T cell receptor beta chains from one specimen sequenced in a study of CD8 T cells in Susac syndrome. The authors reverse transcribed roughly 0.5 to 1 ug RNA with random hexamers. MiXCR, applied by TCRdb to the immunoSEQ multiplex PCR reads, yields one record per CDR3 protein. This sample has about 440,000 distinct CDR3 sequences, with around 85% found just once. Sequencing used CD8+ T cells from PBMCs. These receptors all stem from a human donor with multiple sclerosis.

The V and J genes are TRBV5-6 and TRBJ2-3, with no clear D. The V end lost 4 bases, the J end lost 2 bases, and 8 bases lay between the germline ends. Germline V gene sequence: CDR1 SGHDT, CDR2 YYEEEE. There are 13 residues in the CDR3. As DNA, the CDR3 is TGTGCCAGCAGCCGACGATACACAGATACGCAGTATTTT. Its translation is CASSRRYTDTQYF.

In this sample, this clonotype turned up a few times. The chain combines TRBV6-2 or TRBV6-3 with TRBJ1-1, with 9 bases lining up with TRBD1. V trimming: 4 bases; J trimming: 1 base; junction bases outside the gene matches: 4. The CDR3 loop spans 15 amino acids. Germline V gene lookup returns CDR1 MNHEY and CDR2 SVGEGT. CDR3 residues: CASSSLTGGNTEAFF. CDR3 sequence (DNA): TGTGCCAGCAGTTCTCTGACAGGGGGGAACACTGAAGCTTTCTTT.

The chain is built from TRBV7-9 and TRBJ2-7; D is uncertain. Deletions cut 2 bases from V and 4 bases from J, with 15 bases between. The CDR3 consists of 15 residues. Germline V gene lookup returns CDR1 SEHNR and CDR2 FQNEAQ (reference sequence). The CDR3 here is CASSLSSSPIYEQYF. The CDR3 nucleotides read TGTGCCAGCAGCTTATCGAGTTCGCCCATTTACGAGCAGTACTTC.

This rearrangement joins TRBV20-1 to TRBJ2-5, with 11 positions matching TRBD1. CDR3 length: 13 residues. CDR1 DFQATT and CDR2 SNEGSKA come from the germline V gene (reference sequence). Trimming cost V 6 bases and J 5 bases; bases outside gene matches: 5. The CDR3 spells CSARTGGAETQYF. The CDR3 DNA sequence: TGCAGTGCGCGGACAGGGGGCGCGGAGACCCAGTACTTC.

The CDR3 reads CAISEAYEQYF. The CDR3 DNA reads TGTGCCATCAGTGAGGCCTACGAGCAGTACTTC. The genes are TRBV10-3 and TRBJ2-7; no clear D. Germline CDR1 ENHRY, CDR2 SYGVKD. V was clipped by 2 bases and J by 2 bases, with 1 base between them. The CDR3 loop spans 11 amino acids.

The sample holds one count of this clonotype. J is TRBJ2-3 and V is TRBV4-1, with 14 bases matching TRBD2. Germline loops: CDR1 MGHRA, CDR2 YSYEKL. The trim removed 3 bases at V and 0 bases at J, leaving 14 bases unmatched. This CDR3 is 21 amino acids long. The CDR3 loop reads CASSHPRSETSGGVSTDTQYF. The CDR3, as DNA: TGCGCCAGCAGCCACCCAAGATCGGAGACTAGCGGGGGGGTGAGCACAGATACGCAGTATTTT.

The DNA for the CDR3 is TGCAGCGTTCCCCCGGCTACCGGGGGCTACACCTTC. Translated, it gives CSVPPATGGYTF. The chain uses TRBV29-1 and TRBJ1-2; unclear D gene. The CDR3 contains 12 residues. V was clipped by 5 bases and J by 8 bases, with 15 bases between them. Germline V gene data show CDR1 as SQVTM and CDR2 as ANQGSEA.

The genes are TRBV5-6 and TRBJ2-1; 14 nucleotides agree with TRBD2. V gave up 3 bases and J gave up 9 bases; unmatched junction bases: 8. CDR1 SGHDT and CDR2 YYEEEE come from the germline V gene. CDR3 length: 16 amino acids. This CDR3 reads CASSYRPGLAGVEQFF. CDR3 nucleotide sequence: TGTGCCAGCAGCTACCGACCGGGACTAGCGGGAGTTGAGCAGTTCTTC.

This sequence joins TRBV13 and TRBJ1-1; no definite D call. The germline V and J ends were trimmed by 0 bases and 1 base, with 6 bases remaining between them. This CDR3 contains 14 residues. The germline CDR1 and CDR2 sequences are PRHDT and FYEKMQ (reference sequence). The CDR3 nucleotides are TGTGCCAGCAGCTTAGGGCACGGGAACACTGAAGCTTTCTTT. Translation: CASSLGHGNTEAFF.

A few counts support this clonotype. CDR3 residues: CASSLSQGTEAFF. CDR3 in DNA: TGTGCCAGCAGTTTATCCCAGGGTACTGAAGCTTTCTTT. The V gene is TRBV27, the J gene TRBJ1-1; possible D gene TRBD1, 5 bases. Germline V lookup: CDR1 MNHEY, CDR2 SMNVEV (reference sequence). V was trimmed by 0 bases and J by 5 bases, leaving 7 bases between them. The CDR3 extends over 13 amino acids.

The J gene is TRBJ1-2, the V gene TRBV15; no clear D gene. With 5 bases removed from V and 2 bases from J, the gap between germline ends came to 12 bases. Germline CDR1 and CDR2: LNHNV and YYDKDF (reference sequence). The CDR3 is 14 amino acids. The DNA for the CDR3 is TGTGCCACCAGCCTAGGCGGAATCAACTATGGCTACACCTTC. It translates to CATSLGGINYGYTF.

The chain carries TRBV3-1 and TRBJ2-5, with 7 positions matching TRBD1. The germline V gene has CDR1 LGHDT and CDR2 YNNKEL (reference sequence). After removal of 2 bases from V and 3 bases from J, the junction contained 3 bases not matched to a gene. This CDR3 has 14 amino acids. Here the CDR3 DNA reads TGTGCCAGCAGCCAACCCGGGACAGAAGAGACCCAGTACTTC. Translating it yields CASSQPGTEETQYF.

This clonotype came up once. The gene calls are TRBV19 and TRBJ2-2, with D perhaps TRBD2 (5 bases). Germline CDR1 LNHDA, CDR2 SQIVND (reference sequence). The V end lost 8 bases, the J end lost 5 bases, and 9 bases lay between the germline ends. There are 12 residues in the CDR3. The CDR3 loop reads CASRRGTGELFF. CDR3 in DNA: TGTGCCAGTCGCCGAGGGACCGGGGAGCTGTTTTTT.

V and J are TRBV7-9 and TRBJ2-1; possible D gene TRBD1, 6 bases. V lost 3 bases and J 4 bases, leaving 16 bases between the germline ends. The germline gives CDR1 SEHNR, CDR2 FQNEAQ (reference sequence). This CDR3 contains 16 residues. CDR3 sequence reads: CASSFNRVEVYNEQFF. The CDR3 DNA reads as TGTGCCAGCAGCTTTAACAGGGTAGAGGTGTACAATGAGCAGTTCTTC.